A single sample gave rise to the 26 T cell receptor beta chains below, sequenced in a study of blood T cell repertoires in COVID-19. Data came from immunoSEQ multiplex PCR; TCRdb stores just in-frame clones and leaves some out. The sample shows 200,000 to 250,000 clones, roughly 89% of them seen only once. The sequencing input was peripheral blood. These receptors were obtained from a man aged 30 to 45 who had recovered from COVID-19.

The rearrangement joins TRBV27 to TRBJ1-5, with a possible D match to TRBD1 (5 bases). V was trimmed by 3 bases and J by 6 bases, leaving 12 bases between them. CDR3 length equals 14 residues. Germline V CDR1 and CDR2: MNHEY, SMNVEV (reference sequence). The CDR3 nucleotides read TGTGCCAGCAGTTTTTCAGGGCCAGGTCAGCCCCAGCATTTT. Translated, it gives CASSFSGPGQPQHF.

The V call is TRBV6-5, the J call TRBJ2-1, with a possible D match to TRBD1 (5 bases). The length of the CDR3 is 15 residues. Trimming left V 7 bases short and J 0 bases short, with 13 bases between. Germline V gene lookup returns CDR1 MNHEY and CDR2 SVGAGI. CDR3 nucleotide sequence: TGTGCCAGCAAGACAGCCCTAACCTCCTACAATGAGCAGTTCTTC. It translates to CASKTALTSYNEQFF.

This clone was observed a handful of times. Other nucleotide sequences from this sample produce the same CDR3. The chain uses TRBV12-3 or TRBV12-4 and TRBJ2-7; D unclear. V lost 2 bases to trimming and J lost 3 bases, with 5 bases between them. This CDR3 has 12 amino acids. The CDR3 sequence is CASSLRGYEQYF. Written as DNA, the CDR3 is TGTGCCAGCAGTTTACGCGGCTACGAGCAGTACTTC.

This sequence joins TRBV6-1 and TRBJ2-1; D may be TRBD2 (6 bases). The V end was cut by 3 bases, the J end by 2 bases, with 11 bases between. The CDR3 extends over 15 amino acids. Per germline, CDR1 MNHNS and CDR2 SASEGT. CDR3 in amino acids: CASSEGGSAYNEQFF. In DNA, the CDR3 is TGTGCCAGCAGTGAGGGGGGAAGCGCCTACAATGAGCAGTTCTTC.

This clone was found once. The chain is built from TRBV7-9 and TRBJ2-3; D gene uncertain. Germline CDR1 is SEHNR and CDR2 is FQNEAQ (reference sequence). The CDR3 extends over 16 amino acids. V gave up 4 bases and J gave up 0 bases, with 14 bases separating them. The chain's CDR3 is CASSYTAFASTDTQYF. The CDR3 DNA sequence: TGTGCCAGCAGCTATACAGCCTTTGCTAGCACAGATACGCAGTATTTT.

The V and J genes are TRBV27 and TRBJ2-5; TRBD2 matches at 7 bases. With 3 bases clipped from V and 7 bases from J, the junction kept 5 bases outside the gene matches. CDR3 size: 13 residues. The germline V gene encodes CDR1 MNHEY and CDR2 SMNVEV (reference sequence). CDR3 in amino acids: CASSFRGEGTQYF. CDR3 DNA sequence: TGTGCCAGCAGTTTCCGTGGGGAGGGGACCCAGTACTTC.

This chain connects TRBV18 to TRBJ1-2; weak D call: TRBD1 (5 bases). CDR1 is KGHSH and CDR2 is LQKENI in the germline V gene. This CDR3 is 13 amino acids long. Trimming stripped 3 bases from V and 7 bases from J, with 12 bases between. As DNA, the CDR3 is TGTGCCAGCTCACCTCCGGACACAGGTGGCTACACCTTC. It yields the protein CASSPPDTGGYTF. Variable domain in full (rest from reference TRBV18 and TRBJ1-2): NAGVMQNPRHLVRRRGQEARLRCSPMKGHSHVYWYRQLPEEGLKFMVYLQKENIIDESGMPKERFSAEFPKEGPSILRIQQVVRGDSAAYFCASSPPDTGGYTFGSGTRLTVV.

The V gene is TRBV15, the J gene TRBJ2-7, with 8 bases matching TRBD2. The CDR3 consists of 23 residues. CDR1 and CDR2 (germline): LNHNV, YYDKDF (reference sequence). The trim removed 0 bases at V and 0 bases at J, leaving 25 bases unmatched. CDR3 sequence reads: CATSRELGGAPGGDCWSSYEQYF. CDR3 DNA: TGTGCCACCAGCAGAGAATTGGGTGGGGCCCCCGGGGGGGACTGCTGGAGCTCCTACGAGCAGTACTTC. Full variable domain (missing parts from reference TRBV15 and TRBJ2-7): DAMVIQNPRYQVTQFGKPVTLSCSQTLNHNVMYWYQQKSSQAPKLLFHYYDKDFNNEADTPDNFQSRRPNTSFCFLDIRSPGLGDTAMYLCATSRELGGAPGGDCWSSYEQYFGPGTRLTVT.

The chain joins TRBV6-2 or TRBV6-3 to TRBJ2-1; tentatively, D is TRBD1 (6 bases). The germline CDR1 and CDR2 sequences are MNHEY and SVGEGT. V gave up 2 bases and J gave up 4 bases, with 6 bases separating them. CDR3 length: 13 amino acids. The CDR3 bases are TGTGCCAGCAGTTACACAGGGTACAATGAGCAGTTCTTC. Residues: CASSYTGYNEQFF.

The CDR3 protein is CASSYRTGKGNTGYTF. Written as DNA, the CDR3 is TGTGCCAGCAGTTACCGGACAGGGAAAGGGAATACGGGCTACACCTTC. The chain has TRBV6-5 and TRBJ1-2; 8 nucleotides line up with TRBD1. Germline V gives CDR1 MNHEY, CDR2 SVGAGI. V dropped 2 bases and J dropped 8; count of bases not matched to a gene: 13. CDR3 length: 16 residues.

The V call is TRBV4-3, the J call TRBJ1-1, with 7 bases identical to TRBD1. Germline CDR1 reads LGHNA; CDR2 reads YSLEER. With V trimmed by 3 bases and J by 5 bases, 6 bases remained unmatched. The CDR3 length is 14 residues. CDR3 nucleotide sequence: TGCGCCAGCAGCCACCACACAGGGGAAACTGAAGCTTTCTTT. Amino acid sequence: CASSHHTGETEAFF.

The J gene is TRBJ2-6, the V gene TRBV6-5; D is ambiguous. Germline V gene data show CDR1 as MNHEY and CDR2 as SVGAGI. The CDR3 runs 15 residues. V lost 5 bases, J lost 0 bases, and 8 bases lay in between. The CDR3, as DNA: TGTGCCAGCAGTCCTAACCACTCTGGGGCCAACGTCCTGACTTTC. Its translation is CASSPNHSGANVLTF.

The CDR3 DNA is TGTGCCAGCAGTGAAGCGCAGGGTACTGAAGCTTTCTTT. It codes for CASSEAQGTEAFF. The V call is TRBV2, the J call TRBJ1-1, with D possibly matching TRBD1 (5 bases). V was trimmed by 0 bases and J by 5 bases, leaving 7 bases between them. Germline-derived CDR1 and CDR2 are SNHLY and FYNNEI. The CDR3 has 13 residues.

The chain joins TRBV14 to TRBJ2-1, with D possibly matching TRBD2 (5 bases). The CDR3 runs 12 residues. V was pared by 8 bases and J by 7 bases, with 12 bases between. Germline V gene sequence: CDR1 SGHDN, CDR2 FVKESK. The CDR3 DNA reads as TGTGCCAGCTCGGGGATAGGGAATGAGCAGTTCTTC. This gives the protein CASSGIGNEQFF.

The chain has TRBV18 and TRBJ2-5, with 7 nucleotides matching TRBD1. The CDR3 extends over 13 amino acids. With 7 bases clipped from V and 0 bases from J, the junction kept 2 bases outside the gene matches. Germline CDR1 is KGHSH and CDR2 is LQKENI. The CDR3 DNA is TGTGCCAGCTTGACAGGGTACCAAGAGACCCAGTACTTC. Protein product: CASLTGYQETQYF.

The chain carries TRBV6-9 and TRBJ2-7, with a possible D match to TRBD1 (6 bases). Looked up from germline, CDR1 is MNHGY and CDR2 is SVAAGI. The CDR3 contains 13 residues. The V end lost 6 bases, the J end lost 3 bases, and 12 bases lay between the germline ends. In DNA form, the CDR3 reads TGTGCCAGCAGCCCGACAGGTTTCTACGAGCAGTACTTC. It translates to CASSPTGFYEQYF.

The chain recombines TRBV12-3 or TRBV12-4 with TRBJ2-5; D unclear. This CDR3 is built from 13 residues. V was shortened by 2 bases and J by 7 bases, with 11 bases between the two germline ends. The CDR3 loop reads CASSLNRATTQYF. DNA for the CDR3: TGTGCCAGCAGTTTAAATCGCGCAACGACCCAGTACTTC.

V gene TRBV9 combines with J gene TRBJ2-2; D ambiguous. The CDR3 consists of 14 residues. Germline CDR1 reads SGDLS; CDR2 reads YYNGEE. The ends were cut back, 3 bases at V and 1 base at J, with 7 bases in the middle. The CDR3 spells CASSASGNTGELFF. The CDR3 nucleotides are TGTGCCAGCAGCGCGTCAGGGAACACCGGGGAGCTGTTTTTT.

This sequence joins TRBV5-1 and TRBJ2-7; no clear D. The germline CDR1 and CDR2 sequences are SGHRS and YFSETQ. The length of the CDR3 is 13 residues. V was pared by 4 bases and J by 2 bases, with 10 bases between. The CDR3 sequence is CASSPVVTYEQYF. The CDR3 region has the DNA TGCGCCAGCAGCCCGGTAGTGACCTACGAGCAGTACTTC.

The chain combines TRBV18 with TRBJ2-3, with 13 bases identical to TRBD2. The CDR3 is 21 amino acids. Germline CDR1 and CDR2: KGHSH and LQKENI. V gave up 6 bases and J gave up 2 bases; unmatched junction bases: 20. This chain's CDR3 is CASSLGLAGARSQVSTDTQYF. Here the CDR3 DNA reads TGTGCCAGCTCCCTCGGACTAGCGGGGGCCCGAAGCCAAGTCTCCACAGATACGCAGTATTTT.

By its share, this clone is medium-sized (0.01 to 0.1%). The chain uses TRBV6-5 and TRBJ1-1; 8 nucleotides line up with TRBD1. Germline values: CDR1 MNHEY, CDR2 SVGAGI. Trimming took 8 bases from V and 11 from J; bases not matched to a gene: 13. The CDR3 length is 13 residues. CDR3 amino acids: CASVDSGGWDAFF. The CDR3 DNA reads TGTGCCAGCGTCGACTCAGGGGGCTGGGATGCTTTCTTT.

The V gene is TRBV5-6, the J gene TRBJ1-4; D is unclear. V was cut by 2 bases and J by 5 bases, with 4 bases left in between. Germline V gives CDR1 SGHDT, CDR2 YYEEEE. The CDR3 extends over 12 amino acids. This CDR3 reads CASSFINEKLFF. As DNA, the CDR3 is TGTGCCAGCAGCTTTATAAATGAAAAACTGTTTTTT.

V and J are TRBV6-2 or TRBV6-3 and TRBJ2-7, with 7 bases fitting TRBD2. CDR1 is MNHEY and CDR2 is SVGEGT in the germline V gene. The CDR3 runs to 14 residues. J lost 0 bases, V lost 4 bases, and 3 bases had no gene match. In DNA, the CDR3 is TGTGCCAGCAGTTCTTGGGGGGGCTCCTACGAGCAGTACTTC. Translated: CASSSWGGSYEQYF.

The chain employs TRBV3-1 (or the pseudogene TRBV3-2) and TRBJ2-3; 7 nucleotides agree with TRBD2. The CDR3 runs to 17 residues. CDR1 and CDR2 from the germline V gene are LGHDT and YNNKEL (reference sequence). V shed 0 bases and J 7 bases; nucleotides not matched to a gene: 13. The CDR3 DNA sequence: TGTGCCAGCAGCCAAGATTCCACGGTGCGGGGGTATAATACGCAGTATTTT. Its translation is CASSQDSTVRGYNTQYF.

The DNA of the CDR3 is TGTGCCAGCAGCGCGGGTGCGAACACCGGGGAGCTGTTTTTT. Translating gives CASSAGANTGELFF. The chain couples TRBV2 to TRBJ2-2; possibly TRBD2 for D (5 bases). Looked up from germline, CDR1 is SNHLY and CDR2 is FYNNEI. Trimming took off 6 bases at V and 0 bases at J, with 8 bases between the two ends. The CDR3 is 14 amino acids.

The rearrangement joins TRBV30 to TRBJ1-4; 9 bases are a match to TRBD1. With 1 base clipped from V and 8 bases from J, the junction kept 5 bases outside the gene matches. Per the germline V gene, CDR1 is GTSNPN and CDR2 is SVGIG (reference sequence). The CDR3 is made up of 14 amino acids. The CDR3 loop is CAWSGGQGLEKLFF. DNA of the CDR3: TGTGCCTGGAGTGGGGGACAGGGACTGGAAAAACTGTTTTTT. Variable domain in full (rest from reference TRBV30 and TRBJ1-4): SQTIHQWPATLVQPVGSPLSLECTVEGTSNPNLYWYRQAAGRGLQLLFYSVGIGQISSEVPQNLSASRPQDRQFILSSKKLLLSDSGFYLCAWSGGQGLEKLFFGSGTQLSVL.